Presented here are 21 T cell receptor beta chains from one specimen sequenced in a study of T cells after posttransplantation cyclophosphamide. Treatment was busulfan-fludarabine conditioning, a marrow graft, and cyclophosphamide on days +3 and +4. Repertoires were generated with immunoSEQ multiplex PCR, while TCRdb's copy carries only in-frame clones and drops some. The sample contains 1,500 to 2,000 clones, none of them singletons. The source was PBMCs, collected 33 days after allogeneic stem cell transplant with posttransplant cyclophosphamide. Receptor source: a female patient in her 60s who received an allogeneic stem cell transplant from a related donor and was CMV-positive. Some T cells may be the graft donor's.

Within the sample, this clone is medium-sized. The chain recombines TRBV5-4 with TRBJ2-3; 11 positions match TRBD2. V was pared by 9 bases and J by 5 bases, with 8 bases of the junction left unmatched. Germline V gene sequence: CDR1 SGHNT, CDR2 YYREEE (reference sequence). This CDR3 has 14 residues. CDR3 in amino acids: CAILSGGAQDTQYF. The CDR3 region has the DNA TGTGCCATCCTTAGCGGGGGGGCGCAAGATACGCAGTATTTT.

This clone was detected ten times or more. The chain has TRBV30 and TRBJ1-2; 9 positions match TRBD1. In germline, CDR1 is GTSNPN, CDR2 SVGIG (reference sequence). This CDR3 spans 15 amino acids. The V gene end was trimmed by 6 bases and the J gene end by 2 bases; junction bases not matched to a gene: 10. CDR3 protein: CACYRDRALNYGYTF. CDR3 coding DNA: TGTGCCTGCTACCGGGACAGGGCTCTAAACTATGGCTACACCTTC.

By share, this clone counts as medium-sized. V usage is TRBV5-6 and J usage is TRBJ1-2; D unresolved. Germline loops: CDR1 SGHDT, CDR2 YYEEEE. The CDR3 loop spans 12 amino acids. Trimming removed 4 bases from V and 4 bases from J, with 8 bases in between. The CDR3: CASSGGIYGYTF. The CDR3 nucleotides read TGTGCCAGCAGCGGCGGAATCTATGGCTACACCTTC. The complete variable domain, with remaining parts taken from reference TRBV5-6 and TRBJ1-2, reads DAGVTQSPTHLIKTRGQQVTLRCSPKSGHDTVSWYQQALGQGPQFIFQYYEEEERQRGNFPDRFSGHQFPNYSSELNVNALLLGDSALYLCASSGGIYGYTFGSGTRLTVV.

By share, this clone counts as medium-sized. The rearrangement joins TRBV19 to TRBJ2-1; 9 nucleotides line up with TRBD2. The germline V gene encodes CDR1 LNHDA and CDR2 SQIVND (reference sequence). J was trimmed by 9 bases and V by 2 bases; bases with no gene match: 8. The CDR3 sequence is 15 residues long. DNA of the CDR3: TGTGCCAGTAGTATACCCGGGACTAGCCTCTTTGAGCAGTTCTTC. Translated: CASSIPGTSLFEQFF.

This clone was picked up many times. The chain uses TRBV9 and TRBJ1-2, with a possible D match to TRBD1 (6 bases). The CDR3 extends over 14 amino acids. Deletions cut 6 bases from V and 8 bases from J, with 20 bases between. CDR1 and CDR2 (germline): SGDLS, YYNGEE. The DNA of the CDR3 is TGTGCCAGCAACAACCAGGGCTGGGGGCCCGGCTACACCTTC. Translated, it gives CASNNQGWGPGYTF.

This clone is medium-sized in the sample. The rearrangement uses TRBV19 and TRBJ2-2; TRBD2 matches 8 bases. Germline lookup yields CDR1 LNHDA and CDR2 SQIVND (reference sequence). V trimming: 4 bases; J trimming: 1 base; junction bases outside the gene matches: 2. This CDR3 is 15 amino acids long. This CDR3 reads CASSRGLGNTGELFF. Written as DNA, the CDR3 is TGTGCCAGTAGTAGGGGACTAGGGAACACCGGGGAGCTGTTTTTT.

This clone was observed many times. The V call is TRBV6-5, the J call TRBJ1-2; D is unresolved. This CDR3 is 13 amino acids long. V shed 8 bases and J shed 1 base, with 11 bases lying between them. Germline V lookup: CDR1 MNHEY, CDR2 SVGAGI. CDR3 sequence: CASRQDGNYGYTF. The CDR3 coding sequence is TGTGCCAGCCGACAAGACGGTAACTATGGCTACACCTTC.

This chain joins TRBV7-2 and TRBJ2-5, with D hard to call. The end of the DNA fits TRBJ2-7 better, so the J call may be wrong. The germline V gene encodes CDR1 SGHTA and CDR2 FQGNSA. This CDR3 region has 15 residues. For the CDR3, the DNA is TGTGCCAGCAGCTTAGTTGTATCGCCTTCCTACGAGCAGTACTTC. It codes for CASSLVVSPSYEQYF.

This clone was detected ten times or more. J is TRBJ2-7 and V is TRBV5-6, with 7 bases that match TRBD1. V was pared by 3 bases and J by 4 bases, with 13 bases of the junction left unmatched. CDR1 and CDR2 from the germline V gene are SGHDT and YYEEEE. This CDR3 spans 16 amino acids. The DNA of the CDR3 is TGTGCCAGCAGCTCAGGGGGAATCTGGACAGAGTACGAGCAGTACTTC. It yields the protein CASSSGGIWTEYEQYF.

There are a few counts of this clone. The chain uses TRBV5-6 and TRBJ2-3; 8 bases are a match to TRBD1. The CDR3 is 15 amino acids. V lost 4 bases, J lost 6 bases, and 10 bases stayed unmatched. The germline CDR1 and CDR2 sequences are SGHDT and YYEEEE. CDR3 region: CASSGMTGVGDTQYF. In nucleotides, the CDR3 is TGTGCCAGCAGCGGGATGACAGGGGTAGGCGATACGCAGTATTTT.

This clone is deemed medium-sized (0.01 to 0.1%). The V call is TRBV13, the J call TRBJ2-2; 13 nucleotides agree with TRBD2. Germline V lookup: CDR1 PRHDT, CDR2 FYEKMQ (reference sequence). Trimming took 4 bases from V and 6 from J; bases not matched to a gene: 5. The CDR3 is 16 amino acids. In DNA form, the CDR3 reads TGTGCCAGCAGCTGGGGACTAGCGGGGACCTCCGGGGAGCTGTTTTTT. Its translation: CASSWGLAGTSGELFF. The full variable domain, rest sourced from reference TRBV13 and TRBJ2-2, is AAGVIQSPRHLIKEKRETATLKCYPIPRHDTVYWYQQGPGQDPQFLISFYEKMQSDKGSIPDRFSAQQFSDYHSELNMSSLELGDSALYFCASSWGLAGTSGELFFGEGSRLTVL.

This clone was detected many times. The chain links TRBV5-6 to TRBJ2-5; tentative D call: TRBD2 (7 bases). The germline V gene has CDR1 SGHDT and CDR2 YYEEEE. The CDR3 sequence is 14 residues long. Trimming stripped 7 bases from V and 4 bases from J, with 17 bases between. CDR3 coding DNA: TGTGCCAGCCGCGGGTGGGGAGGGGGAGAGACCCAGTACTTC. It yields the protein CASRGWGGGETQYF.

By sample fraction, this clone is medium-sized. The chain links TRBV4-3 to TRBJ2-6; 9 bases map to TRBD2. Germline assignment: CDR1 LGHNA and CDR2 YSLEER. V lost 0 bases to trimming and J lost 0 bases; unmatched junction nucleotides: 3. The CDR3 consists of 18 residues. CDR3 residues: CASSQDWRGGSGANVLTF. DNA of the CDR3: TGCGCCAGCAGCCAAGATTGGCGGGGGGGCTCTGGGGCCAACGTCCTGACTTTC.

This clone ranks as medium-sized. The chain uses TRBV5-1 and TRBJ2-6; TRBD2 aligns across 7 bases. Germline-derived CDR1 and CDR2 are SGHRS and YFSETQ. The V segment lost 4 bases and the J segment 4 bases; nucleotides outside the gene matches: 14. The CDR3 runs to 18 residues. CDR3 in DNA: TGCGCCAGCAGCGTTCGGGGGGTCTCTTCTCTCGGGGCCAACGTCCTGACTTTC. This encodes CASSVRGVSSLGANVLTF.

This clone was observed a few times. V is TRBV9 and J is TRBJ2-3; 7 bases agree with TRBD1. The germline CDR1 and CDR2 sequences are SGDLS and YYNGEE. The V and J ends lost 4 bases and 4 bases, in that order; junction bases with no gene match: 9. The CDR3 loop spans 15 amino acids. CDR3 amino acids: CASSIIGQAPDTQYF. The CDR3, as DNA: TGTGCCAGCAGCATAATTGGACAGGCCCCAGATACGCAGTATTTT.

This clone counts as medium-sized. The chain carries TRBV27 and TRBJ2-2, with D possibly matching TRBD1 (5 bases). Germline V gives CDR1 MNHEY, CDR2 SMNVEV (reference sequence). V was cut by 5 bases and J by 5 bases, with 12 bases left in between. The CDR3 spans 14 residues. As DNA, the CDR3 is TGTGCCAGCAGTCTGAACAGGATGACCGGGGAGCTGTTTTTT. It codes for CASSLNRMTGELFF.

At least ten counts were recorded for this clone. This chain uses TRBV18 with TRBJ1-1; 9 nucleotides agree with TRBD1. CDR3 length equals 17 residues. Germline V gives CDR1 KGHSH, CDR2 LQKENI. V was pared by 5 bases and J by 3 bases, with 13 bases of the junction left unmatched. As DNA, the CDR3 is TGTGCCAGCTCAAATTGGTGGCGGGACAGGGAGTACACTGAAGCTTTCTTT. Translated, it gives CASSNWWRDREYTEAFF.

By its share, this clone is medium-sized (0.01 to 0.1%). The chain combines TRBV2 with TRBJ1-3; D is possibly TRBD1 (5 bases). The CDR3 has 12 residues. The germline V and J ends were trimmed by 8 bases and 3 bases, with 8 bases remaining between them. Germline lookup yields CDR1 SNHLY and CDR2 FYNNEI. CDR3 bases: TGTGCCAGCGGGGCGGATGGAAACACCATATATTTT. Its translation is CASGADGNTIYF.

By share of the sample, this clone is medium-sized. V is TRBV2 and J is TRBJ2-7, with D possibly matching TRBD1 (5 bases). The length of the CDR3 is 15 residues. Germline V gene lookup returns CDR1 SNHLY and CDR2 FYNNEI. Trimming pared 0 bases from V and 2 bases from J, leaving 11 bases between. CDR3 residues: CASSEASQGPYEQYF. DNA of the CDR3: TGTGCCAGCAGTGAAGCGTCGCAGGGCCCCTACGAGCAGTACTTC.

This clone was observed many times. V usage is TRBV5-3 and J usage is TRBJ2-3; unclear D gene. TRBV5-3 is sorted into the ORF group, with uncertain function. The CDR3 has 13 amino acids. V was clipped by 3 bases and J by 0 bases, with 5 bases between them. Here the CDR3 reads CARSSISTDTQYF. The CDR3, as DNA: TGTGCCAGAAGCTCTATAAGCACAGATACGCAGTATTTT.

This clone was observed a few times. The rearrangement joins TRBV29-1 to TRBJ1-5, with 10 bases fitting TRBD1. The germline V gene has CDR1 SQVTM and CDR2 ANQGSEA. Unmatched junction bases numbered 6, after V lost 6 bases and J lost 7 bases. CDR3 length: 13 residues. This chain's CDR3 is CSVRGTGDQPQHF. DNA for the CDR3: TGCAGCGTAAGAGGGACAGGGGACCAGCCCCAGCATTTT.